This T cell receptor beta chain originates from a study of blood T cell repertoires in COVID-19 (dated by TCRdb to about 2020). As for the study more broadly: The collaborator samples originated in the United States, Italy and Spain and spanned the acute and convalescent phases of COVID-19. The prospective study material was composed of cDNA or gDNA derived from T cells, B-cell-depleted T cells, or PBMCs. The dataset comprised deeply sampled blood TCRbeta repertoires from subjects exposed to, actively infected with, or recovered from COVID-19. The repertoires were released in a freely available public database meant as a resource for research on the immune response to SARS-CoV-2. Samples came from the ongoing ImmuneRACE study (first 160 participants) plus 1,254 subjects from 6 global collaborators. Sample metadata almost always included a de-identified subject ID, COVID-19 status, age in years and sex. Where available, HLA class I and class II types were taken from metadata supplied by the sample provider and were not determined by assay-based typing. What the study reported, not specific to this receptor: Clinical and demographic metadata were provided uncurated, with the amount varying by source and participant.

In the prospective study, participants were 18 to 89 years old, resided in around 25 geographic areas of the United States, and were enrolled through a virtual design. To assign participants to cohorts, the prospective study relied on clinical history that participants themselves reported in a screening survey and a study questionnaire. In the prospective study, whole blood, serum and a nasopharyngeal or oropharyngeal swab were collected from each participant by mobile phlebotomists. Participants in the prospective study had the option to provide additional blood draws and questionnaires over a roughly 2-month period. Blood samples from the prospective study were shipped frozen or at room temperature prior to DNA extraction. The table lists this clone with many counts. What antigen it recognizes has not been identified. There are no base qualities to consult, and no much larger clone falls within one base.

Including cysteine and phenylalanine, the CDR3 has 16 amino acids. CDR3 DNA only is kept here, 48 bases in frame from base 1. Germline trimming: 3 bases from V, 4 bases from J; junction bases outside gene matches: 4. CDR1 and CDR2 were assigned from the germline V gene as KGHDR and SFDVKD. The immunoSEQ Assay, a bias-controlled multiplex PCR, was used to amplify TCRbeta CDR3 regions from genomic DNA. The original pipeline was this. Within the assay, amplification of reference gene primers was used to estimate how many nucleated cells each sample contained. To quantify the absolute abundance of each unique TCRbeta CDR3 rearrangement, sequence reads were collapsed and filtered. Productive Simpson clonality was computed per sample as the square root of Simpson's diversity index over productive rearrangements. The source is immuneACCESS, and TCRdb retained only in-frame sequences with V and J called. Part of the clones is not carried over; for the studies checked, unresolved V genes explain less than half of this, and the remainder is unexplained. V, J and clone size are those of that table, while D and trimming were read from the DNA. The sample contains about 240,000 clones, approximately 84% of them found a single time. The biggest ten clones account for 2.5% to 3.5% of the sample.

The sequenced sample was PBMCs or T cells enriched from blood (not recorded which). The TCR originated in a woman aged 40 to 50 with acute COVID-19. The chain joins TRBV24-1 to TRBJ2-2, with 10 bases aligning to TRBD2. The CDR3 loop reads CATSDPLAGATGELFF. The DNA reads as follows: TGTGCCACCAGTGATCCCCTAGCGGGAGCCACCGGGGAGCTGTTTTTT.